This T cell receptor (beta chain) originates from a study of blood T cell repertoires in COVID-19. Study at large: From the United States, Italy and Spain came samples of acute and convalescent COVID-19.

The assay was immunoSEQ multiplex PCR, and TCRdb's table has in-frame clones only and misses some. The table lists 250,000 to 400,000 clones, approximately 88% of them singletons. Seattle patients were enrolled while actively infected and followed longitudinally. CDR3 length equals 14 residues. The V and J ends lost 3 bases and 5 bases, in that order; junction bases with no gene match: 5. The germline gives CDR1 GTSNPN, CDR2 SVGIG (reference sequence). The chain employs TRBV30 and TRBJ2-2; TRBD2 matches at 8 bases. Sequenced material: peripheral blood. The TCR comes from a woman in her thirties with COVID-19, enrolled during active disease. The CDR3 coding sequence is TGTGCCTGGAGCGGGGGGGCTGAAACCGGGGAGCTGTTTTTT. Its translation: CAWSGGAETGELFF.